The next 25 T cell receptor beta chains were all read from a single sample in a study of metastatic and nonmetastatic thyroid tumors (dated by TCRdb to about 2020). Libraries were built with PCR. The sequencer was an Illumina HiSeq 4000. TCRdb trimmed the raw reads at Q25, called clones with MiXCR and kept productive beta chains. The sample yields 100,000 or so clones; around 14% were counted once. The biggest ten clones account for roughly 4% of the sample. Before undergoing thyroid surgery, none of the patients had been given any kind of treatment. Sequenced input: blood. The receptors stem from a female donor with papillary thyroid cancer or a benign thyroid nodule (not recorded which). Some clones in this sample may be carry-over from other donors' samples.

As concerns this clone: The junction and the germline gene differ at one end; a read error may be behind it. This rearrangement joins TRBV27 to TRBJ2-3; unclear D gene. Germline V gene data show CDR1 as MNHEY and CDR2 as SMNVEV (reference sequence). The CDR3 extends over 13 amino acids. The CDR3, as DNA: TGTGCCAGCACACTTACAAGCACAGATACGAAGTATTTT. This sequence encodes CASTLTSTDTKYF.

This clone was observed at least ten times. The V gene is TRBV4-2, the J gene TRBJ1-2, with D possibly TRBD1 on 6 matching bases. CDR1 is LGHNA, CDR2 YNFKEQ, per germline. The CDR3 extends over 16 amino acids. The V and J ends lost 0 bases and 2 bases respectively, with 13 bases between them. DNA of the CDR3: TGTGCCAGCAGCCAAGAATTGGGGCAGGGGAACTATGGCTACACCTTC. Translated: CASSQELGQGNYGYTF.

The table lists this clone with many counts. This chain joins TRBV19 and TRBJ1-4; D gene ambiguous. Germline assignment: CDR1 LNHDA and CDR2 SQIVND (reference sequence). Trimming left V 6 bases short and J 2 bases short, with 10 bases between. The CDR3 runs 14 residues. The CDR3 here is CASRRDDTNEKLFF. In DNA, the CDR3 is TGTGCCAGTAGGAGGGATGATACTAATGAAAAACTGTTTTTT.

This clone was detected many times. This chain joins TRBV28 and TRBJ1-3, with no clear D. Germline lookup yields CDR1 MDHEN and CDR2 SYDVKM. V dropped 4 bases and J dropped 0 bases, with 10 bases sitting between them. The CDR3 runs to 15 residues. CDR3 in DNA: TGTGCCAGCAGTTCGGCCGACCACTCTGGAAACACCATATATTTT. It encodes CASSSADHSGNTIYF.

Remarks on this clone: A much larger clone lies a single base off, so this may be a read error. The V gene is TRBV14, the J gene TRBJ2-7; no firm D call. Germline assignment: CDR1 SGHDN and CDR2 FVKESK. Trimming shortened V by 3 bases and J by 6 bases, and 33 bases separated the two germline ends. This CDR3 is built from 20 residues. The CDR3 loop is CASSHTNWVNTRITPFEQYF. In nucleotides, the CDR3 is TGTGCCAGCAGCCACACCAACTGGGTGAATACAAGGATAACTCCTTTCGAGCAGTACTTC.

In this sample, this clone turned up many times. The chain has TRBV2 and TRBJ2-6; D might be TRBD2 (6 bases). The CDR3 is 19 amino acids. Germline V gene sequence: CDR1 SNHLY, CDR2 FYNNEI. Trimming stripped 10 bases from V and 2 bases from J, with 27 bases between. The CDR3 is CATSPRRAGGLAGANVLTF. CDR3 in DNA: TGTGCCACCAGCCCCAGGAGGGCAGGTGGGCTCGCTGGGGCCAACGTCCTGACTTTC.

Many counts were recorded for this clone. The V gene is TRBV6-1, the J gene TRBJ2-5; a possible D gene is TRBD1 (6 bases). The length of the CDR3 is 13 residues. V was clipped by 5 bases and J by 4 bases, with 11 bases between them. Germline V gene lookup returns CDR1 MNHNS and CDR2 SASEGT. Here the CDR3 DNA reads TGTGCCAGCAGTAACCGGGACACAGAGACCCAGTACTTC. The encoded protein is CASSNRDTETQYF.

Many counts were recorded for this clone. The chain has TRBV7-3 and TRBJ2-7; weak D call: TRBD2 (6 bases). The CDR3 sequence is 16 residues long. The germline V and J ends were trimmed by 5 bases and 5 bases, with 22 bases remaining between them. The germline CDR1 and CDR2 sequences are SGHTA and FQGTGA. For the CDR3, the DNA is TGTGCCAGCAGCCTACAGCGGGCAGGGATAGTGGACGAGCAGTACTTC. Its translation is CASSLQRAGIVDEQYF.

This chain uses TRBV5-1 with TRBJ1-1; D unresolved. V was clipped by 4 bases and J by 7 bases, with 20 bases between them. Germline CDR1 SGHRS, CDR2 YFSETQ. This CDR3 spans 15 amino acids. Here the CDR3 DNA reads TGCGCCAGCAGCCCCGAGGTTGAAAGGGTGGGTGAAGCTTTCTTT. It translates to CASSPEVERVGEAFF.

The genes are TRBV20-1 and TRBJ2-1; no firm D call. Germline CDR1 is DFQATT and CDR2 is SNEGSKA (reference sequence). The CDR3 has 14 amino acids. Trimming removed 3 bases from V and 8 bases from J, with 17 bases in between. CDR3 nucleotide sequence: TGCAGTGCTAGGGCCTGGTCCCTTCGGGATGAGCAGTTCTTC. It encodes CSARAWSLRDEQFF.

Of note for this clone: This could be a read error, since a much larger clone is one nucleotide away. The chain employs TRBV28 and TRBJ2-5; D possibly corresponds to TRBD2 (5 bases). The germline gives CDR1 MDHEN, CDR2 SYDVKM. With 7 bases removed from V and 5 bases from J, the gap between germline ends came to 17 bases. The CDR3 loop spans 14 amino acids. The CDR3 loop reads CASIPPGFMETQYF. CDR3 nucleotide sequence: TGTGCCAGCATCCCTCCGGGGTTTATGGAGACCCAGTACTTC. Looking up the rest from reference TRBV28 and TRBJ2-5 gives the full variable domain: DVKVTQSSRYLVKRTGEKVFLECVQDMDHENMFWYRQDPGLGLRLIYFSYDVKMKEKGDIPEGYSVSREKKERFSLILESASTNQTSMYLCASIPPGFMETQYFGPGTRLLVL.

This clone occurred a few times. Its ends do not fully match the called genes, so a read error is possible. This sequence joins TRBV27 and TRBJ1-2; D is uncertain. The CDR3 is 14 amino acids. Per germline, CDR1 MNHEY and CDR2 SMNVEV (reference sequence). CDR3 in amino acids: CASIKLGASDGYDF. The CDR3, as DNA: TGTGCCAGCATTAAACTCGGCGCTTCGGATGGCTACGACTTC.

This clone has at least ten counts. This sample also contains other DNA sequences that code for the same CDR3. The V call is TRBV6-1, the J call TRBJ2-2, with D possibly being TRBD1 (5 bases). The CDR3 is 14 amino acids. V gave up 8 bases and J gave up 4 bases, with 14 bases separating them. Germline-derived CDR1 and CDR2 are MNHNS and SASEGT. CDR3 coding DNA: TGTGCCAGCGGGGCGTGGGTCGGCACCGGGGAGCTGTTTTTT. Translation gives CASGAWVGTGELFF.

This clone was counted at least ten times. Here the CDR3 reads CAWTPAGGRRYNEQFF. The DNA for the CDR3 is TGTGCCTGGACCCCAGCCGGGGGGCGAAGGTACAATGAGCAGTTCTTC. The gene calls are TRBV30 and TRBJ2-1; D possibly corresponds to TRBD2 (7 bases). Trimming shortened V by 4 bases and J by 4 bases, and 20 bases separated the two germline ends. This CDR3 has 16 amino acids. The germline gives CDR1 GTSNPN, CDR2 SVGIG (reference sequence).

This clone was detected many times. The chain uses TRBV5-1 and TRBJ2-1; TRBD2 matches 13 bases. The V gene end was trimmed by 3 bases and the J gene end by 7 bases; junction bases not matched to a gene: 7. This CDR3 has 16 amino acids. The germline V gene encodes CDR1 SGHRS and CDR2 YFSETQ. The CDR3 sequence: CASSSQTSGGANEQFF. CDR3 DNA sequence: TGCGCCAGCAGCTCTCAAACTAGCGGGGGGGCGAATGAGCAGTTCTTC. Combining the CDR3 with reference TRBV5-1 and TRBJ2-1 gives the whole variable domain KAGVTQTPRYLIKTRGQQVTLSCSPISGHRSVSWYQQTPGQGLQFLFEYFSETQRNKGNFPGRFSGRQFSNSRSEMNVSTLELGDSALYLCASSSQTSGGANEQFFGPGTRLTVL.

This clone was counted a few times. This chain joins TRBV24-1 and TRBJ2-5; D is unresolved. The CDR3 contains 15 residues. Per the germline V gene, CDR1 is KGHDR and CDR2 is SFDVKD. The ends were cut back, 4 bases at V and 5 bases at J, with 16 bases in the middle. The CDR3 coding sequence is TGTGCCACCAGTGAGTCGGTCCCCGGAGAGGAGACCCAGTACTTC. Protein product: CATSESVPGEETQYF.

This clone has ten or more counts. Since no conserved phenylalanine or tryptophan closes the CDR3, a read error is the likely cause. It is unclear where the CDR3 begins or ends on the DNA, so no DNA is shown, and the CDR3 is as TCRdb lists it. The rearrangement joins TRBV2 to TRBJ1-1; no DNA check was done on the table's D call, TRBD1. The CDR3 is made up of 14 amino acids, end residues included. Germline values: CDR1 SNHLY, CDR2 FYNNEI. The chain's CDR3 is CASGLTYRQGQSPL.

This clone appeared many times. This chain links TRBV6-4 with TRBJ1-1; D is unclear. Germline V CDR1 and CDR2: MRHNA, SNTAGT. Trimming removed 2 bases from V and 6 bases from J, with 10 bases in between. This CDR3 comprises 13 residues. CDR3 nucleotides: TGTGCCAGCAGTGACGGTTGGATGGCTGAAGCTTTCTTT. Translated: CASSDGWMAEAFF.

This clone was observed a handful of times. V gene TRBV9 combines with J gene TRBJ2-3, with D possibly being TRBD1 (5 bases). V was shortened by 3 bases and J by 6 bases, with 5 bases between the two germline ends. This CDR3 region has 11 residues. Germline V lookup: CDR1 SGDLS, CDR2 YYNGEE. The CDR3 DNA reads as TGTGCCAGCAGCGAGGGGGATACGCAGTATTTT. Translation: CASSEGDTQYF.

This clone was picked up many times. The chain uses TRBV20-1 and TRBJ1-6; perhaps TRBD1 as D (5 bases). The CDR3 extends over 15 amino acids. Germline values: CDR1 DFQATT, CDR2 SNEGSKA (reference sequence). Trimming took off 6 bases at V and 6 bases at J, with 18 bases between the two ends. The CDR3 is CSATGTGLPNSPLHF. The CDR3 DNA sequence: TGCAGTGCCACAGGCACGGGACTCCCTAATTCACCCCTCCACTTT.

This clone came up many times. The CDR3 loop is CASSLAGPGNSPLHF. The CDR3 DNA is TGCGCCAGCAGCTTGGCCGGGCCGGGTAATTCACCCCTCCACTTT. The chain combines TRBV5-1 with TRBJ1-6; no definite D call. The ends were cut back, 0 bases at V and 6 bases at J, with 10 bases in the middle. Germline CDR1 is SGHRS and CDR2 is YFSETQ. There are 15 residues in the CDR3.

This clone was observed at least ten times. The chain is built from TRBV6-5 and TRBJ1-2; D call uncertain. V was trimmed by 0 bases and J by 2 bases, leaving 7 bases between them. The CDR3 is 14 amino acids. CDR1 MNHEY and CDR2 SVGAGI come from the germline V gene. The CDR3 is CASSYSSRNYGYTF. In DNA, the CDR3 is TGTGCCAGCAGTTACTCTAGCAGAAACTATGGCTACACCTTC.

This clone showed up many times. This chain joins TRBV11-2 and TRBJ2-1; D could derive from TRBD1 or TRBD2 (5 bases each). The germline gives CDR1 SGHAT, CDR2 FQNNGV. Trimming shortened V by 2 bases and J by 4 bases, and 21 bases separated the two germline ends. The CDR3 length is 18 residues. The CDR3 is CASSLRDFGAEPYNEQFF. CDR3 nucleotide sequence: TGTGCCAGCAGCTTACGGGATTTCGGGGCGGAGCCTTACAATGAGCAGTTCTTC. Complete variable domain (other parts from reference TRBV11-2 and TRBJ2-1): EAGVAQSPRYKIIEKRQSVAFWCNPISGHATLYWYQQILGQGPKLLIQFQNNGVVDDSQLPKDRFSAERLKGVDSTLKIQPAKLEDSAVYLCASSLRDFGAEPYNEQFFGPGTRLTVL.

A word on this clone: A read error may explain this, as a much larger clone is one base away. The chain carries TRBV11-2 and TRBJ2-1; no definite D call. V was pared by 0 bases and J by 4 bases, with 13 bases between. Germline V gene data show CDR1 as SGHAT and CDR2 as FQNNGV. CDR3 length equals 16 residues. CDR3 DNA sequence: TGTGCCAGCAGCTTAGAGGGCCAGTACATATACAATGAGCAGTTCTTC. The encoded protein is CASSLEGQYIYNEQFF.

This clone was counted at least ten times. The V call is TRBV6-2 or TRBV6-3, the J call TRBJ2-7; TRBD2 agrees at 9 bases. V was pared by 0 bases and J by 2 bases, with 2 bases of the junction left unmatched. In germline, CDR1 is MNHEY, CDR2 SVGEGT. This CDR3 is built from 15 residues. CDR3 nucleotide sequence: TGTGCCAGCAGTTACTCGGGACTAGCCCCCTACGAGCAGTACTTC. Amino acid sequence: CASSYSGLAPYEQYF.